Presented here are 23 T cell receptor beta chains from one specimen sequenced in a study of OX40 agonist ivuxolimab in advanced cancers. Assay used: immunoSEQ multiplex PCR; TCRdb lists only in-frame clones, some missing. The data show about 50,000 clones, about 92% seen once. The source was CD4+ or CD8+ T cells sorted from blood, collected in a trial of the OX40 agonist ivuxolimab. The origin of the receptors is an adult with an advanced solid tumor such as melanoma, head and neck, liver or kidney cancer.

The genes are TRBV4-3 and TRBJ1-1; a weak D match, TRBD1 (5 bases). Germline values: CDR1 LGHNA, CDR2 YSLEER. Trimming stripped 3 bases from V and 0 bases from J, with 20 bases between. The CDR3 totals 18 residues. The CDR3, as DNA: TGCGCCAGCAGCCAGTACCTCCCCTTGGGGCAGATGAACACTGAAGCTTTCTTT. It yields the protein CASSQYLPLGQMNTEAFF.

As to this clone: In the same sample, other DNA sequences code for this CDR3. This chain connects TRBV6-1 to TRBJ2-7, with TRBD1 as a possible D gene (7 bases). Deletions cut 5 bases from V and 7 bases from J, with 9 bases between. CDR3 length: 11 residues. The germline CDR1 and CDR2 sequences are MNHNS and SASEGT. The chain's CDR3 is CASSQGGEQYV. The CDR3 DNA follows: TGTGCCAGCAGTCAGGGGGGAGAGCAGTACGTC.

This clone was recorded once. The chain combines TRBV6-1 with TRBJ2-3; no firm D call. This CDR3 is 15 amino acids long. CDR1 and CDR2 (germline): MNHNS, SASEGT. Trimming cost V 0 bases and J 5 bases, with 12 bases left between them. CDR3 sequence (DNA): TGTGCCAGCAGTGAAGCGCGTGCCATTGAAGATACGCAGTATTTT. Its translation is CASSEARAIEDTQYF.

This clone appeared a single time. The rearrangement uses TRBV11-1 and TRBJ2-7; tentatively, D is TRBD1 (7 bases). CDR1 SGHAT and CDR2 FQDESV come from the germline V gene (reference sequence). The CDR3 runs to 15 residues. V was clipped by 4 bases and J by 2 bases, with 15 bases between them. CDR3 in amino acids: CASSSTSRGAYEQYF. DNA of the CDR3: TGTGCCAGCAGCTCGACATCCAGGGGGGCCTACGAGCAGTACTTC. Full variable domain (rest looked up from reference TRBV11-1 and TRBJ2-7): EAEVAQSPRYKITEKSQAVAFWCDPISGHATLYWYRQILGQGPELLVQFQDESVVDDSQLPKDRFSAERLKGVDSTLKIQPAELGDSAMYLCASSSTSRGAYEQYFGPGTRLTVT.

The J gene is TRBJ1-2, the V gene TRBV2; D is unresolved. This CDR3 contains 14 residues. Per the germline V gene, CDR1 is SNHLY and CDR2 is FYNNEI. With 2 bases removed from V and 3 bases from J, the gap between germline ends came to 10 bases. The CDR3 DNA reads TGTGCCAGCAGTGAATTTTATGTCTACTATGGCTACACCTTC. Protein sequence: CASSEFYVYYGYTF. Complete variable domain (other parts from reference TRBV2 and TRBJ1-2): EPEVTQTPSHQVTQMGQEVILRCVPISNHLYFYWYRQILGQKVEFLVSFYNNEISEKSEIFDDQFSVERPDGSNFTLKIRSTKLEDSAMYFCASSEFYVYYGYTFGSGTRLTVV.

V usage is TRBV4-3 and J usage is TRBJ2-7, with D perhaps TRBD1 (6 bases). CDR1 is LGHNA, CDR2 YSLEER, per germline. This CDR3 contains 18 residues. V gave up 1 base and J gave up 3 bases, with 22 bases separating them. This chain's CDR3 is CASSQGRTEGILLYEQYF. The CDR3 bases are TGCGCCAGCAGCCAAGGCCGGACAGAAGGAATCTTACTCTACGAGCAGTACTTC.

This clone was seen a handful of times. CDR3 DNA: TGTGCCAGCAGCTCGGGATCCTTTGTGGAGACCCAGTACTTC. Its translation is CASSSGSFVETQYF. The V gene is TRBV5-6, the J gene TRBJ2-5, with TRBD2 as a possible D gene (5 bases). V was shortened by 3 bases and J by 5 bases, with 14 bases between the two germline ends. This CDR3 region has 14 residues. Germline V gene lookup returns CDR1 SGHDT and CDR2 YYEEEE.

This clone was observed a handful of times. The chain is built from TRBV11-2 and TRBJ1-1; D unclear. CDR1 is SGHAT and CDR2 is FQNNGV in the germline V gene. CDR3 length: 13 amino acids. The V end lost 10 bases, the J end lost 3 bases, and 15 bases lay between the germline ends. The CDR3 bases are TGTGCCACCGCGATCAGTGGGGACACTGAAGCTTTCTTT. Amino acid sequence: CATAISGDTEAFF.

CDR3 amino acids: CASSPSDGNTEAFF. The CDR3 DNA reads as TGCGCCAGCAGCCCCTCGGACGGGAACACTGAAGCTTTCTTT. The chain is built from TRBV5-1 and TRBJ1-1, with D unclear. Germline loops: CDR1 SGHRS, CDR2 YFSETQ. This CDR3 contains 14 residues. Trimming took off 4 bases at V and 1 base at J, with 11 bases between the two ends.

In nucleotides, the CDR3 is TGTGCCAGCAGCCCGACAGGGACCACTGAAGCTTTCTTT. This translates into CASSPTGTTEAFF. This sequence joins TRBV9 and TRBJ1-1; 7 nucleotides agree with TRBD1. Germline V lookup: CDR1 SGDLS, CDR2 YYNGEE. V was clipped by 4 bases and J by 4 bases; unmatched bases: 4. This CDR3 has 13 amino acids.

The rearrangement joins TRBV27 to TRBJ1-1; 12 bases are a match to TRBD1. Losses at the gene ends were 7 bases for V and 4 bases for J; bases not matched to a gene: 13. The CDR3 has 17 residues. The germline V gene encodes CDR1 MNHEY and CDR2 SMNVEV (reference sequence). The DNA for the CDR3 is TGTGCCAGCAACCCCGGGGACAGGGGGCCCTTGAGCACTGAAGCTTTCTTT. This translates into CASNPGDRGPLSTEAFF.

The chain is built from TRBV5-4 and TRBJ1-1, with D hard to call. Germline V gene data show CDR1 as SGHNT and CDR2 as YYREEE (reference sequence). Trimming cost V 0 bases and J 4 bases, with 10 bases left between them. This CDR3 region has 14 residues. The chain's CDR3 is CASSLEGSGTEAFF. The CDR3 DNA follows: TGTGCCAGCAGCTTGGAGGGAAGTGGCACTGAAGCTTTCTTT.

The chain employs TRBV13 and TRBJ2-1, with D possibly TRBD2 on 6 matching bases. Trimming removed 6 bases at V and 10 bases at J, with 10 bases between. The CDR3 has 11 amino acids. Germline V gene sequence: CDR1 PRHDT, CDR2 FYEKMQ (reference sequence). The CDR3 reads CASSEGREQFF. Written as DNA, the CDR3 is TGTGCCAGCAGTGAGGGGAGGGAGCAGTTCTTC.

Written as DNA, the CDR3 is TGTGCCATCAGTGTGATGGGGAGGAGCGAGCAGTACGTC. Protein sequence: CAISVMGRSEQYV. V and J are TRBV10-3 and TRBJ2-7; D is possibly TRBD2 (6 bases). Germline CDR1 ENHRY, CDR2 SYGVKD. The CDR3 sequence is 13 residues long. V dropped 4 bases and J dropped 6 bases, with 13 bases sitting between them.

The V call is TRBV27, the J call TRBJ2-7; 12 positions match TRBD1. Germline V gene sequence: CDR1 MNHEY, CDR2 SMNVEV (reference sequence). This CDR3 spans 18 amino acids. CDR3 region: CASSLSRDRGLLSFEQYV. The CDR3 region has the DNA TGTGCCAGCAGTTTATCCCGGGACAGGGGGCTTCTCTCCTTCGAGCAGTACGTC.

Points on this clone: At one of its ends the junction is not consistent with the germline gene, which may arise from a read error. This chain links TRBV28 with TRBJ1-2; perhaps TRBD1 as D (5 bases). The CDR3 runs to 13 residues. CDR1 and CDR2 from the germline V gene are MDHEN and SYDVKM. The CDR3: CASSHGTGYDYTF. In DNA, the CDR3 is TGTGCCAGCAGTCACGGGACTGGATATGACTACACCTTC.

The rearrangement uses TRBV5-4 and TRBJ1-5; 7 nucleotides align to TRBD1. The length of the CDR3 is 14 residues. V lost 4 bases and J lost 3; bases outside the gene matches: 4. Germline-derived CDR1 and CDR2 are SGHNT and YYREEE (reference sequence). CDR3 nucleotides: TGTGCCAGCAGCGCAGGGACAGACAATCAGCCCCAGCATTTT. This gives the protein CASSAGTDNQPQHF.

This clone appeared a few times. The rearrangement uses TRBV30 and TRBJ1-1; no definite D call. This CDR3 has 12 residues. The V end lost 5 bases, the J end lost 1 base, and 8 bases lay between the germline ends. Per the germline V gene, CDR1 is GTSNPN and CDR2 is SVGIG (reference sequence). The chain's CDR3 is CAWGPGNTEAFF. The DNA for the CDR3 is TGTGCCTGGGGTCCCGGGAACACTGAAGCTTTCTTT.

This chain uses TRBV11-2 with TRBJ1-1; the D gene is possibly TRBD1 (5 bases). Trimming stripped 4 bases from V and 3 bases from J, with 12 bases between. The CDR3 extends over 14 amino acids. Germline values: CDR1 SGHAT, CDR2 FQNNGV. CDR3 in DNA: TGTGCCAGCAGCTCCGCAGGGAGGTACACTGAAGCTTTCTTT. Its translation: CASSSAGRYTEAFF.

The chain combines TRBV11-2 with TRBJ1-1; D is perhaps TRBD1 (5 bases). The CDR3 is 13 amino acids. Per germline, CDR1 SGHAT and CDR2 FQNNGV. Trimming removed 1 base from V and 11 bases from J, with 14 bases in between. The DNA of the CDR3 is TGTGCCAGCAGCTTAGGGACACAACTGGGGGCTTTCTTT. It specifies CASSLGTQLGAFF. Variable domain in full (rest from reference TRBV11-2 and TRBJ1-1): EAGVAQSPRYKIIEKRQSVAFWCNPISGHATLYWYQQILGQGPKLLIQFQNNGVVDDSQLPKDRFSAERLKGVDSTLKIQPAKLEDSAVYLCASSLGTQLGAFFGQGTRLTVV.

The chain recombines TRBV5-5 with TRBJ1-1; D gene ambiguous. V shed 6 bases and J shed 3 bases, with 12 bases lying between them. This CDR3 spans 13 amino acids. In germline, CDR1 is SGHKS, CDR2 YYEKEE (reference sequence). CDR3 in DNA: TGTGCCAGCATCCAGTCCTGGGACACTGAAGCTTTCTTT. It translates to CASIQSWDTEAFF.

The CDR3 bases are TGTGCCAGTAGTATAGATCTCTGGCGGGGGGGCCATGAGCAGTTCTTC. It codes for CASSIDLWRGGHEQFF. The rearrangement uses TRBV19 and TRBJ2-1, with 9 positions matching TRBD2. Unmatched junction bases numbered 8, after V lost 0 bases and J lost 8 bases. The CDR3 sequence is 16 residues long. Germline V gene sequence: CDR1 LNHDA, CDR2 SQIVND (reference sequence). Using reference TRBV19 and TRBJ2-1 for the parts outside the CDR3, the full variable domain is DGGITQSPKYLFRKEGQNVTLSCEQNLNHDAMYWYRQDPGQGLRLIYYSQIVNDFQKGDIAEGYSVSREKKESFPLTVTSAQKNPTAFYLCASSIDLWRGGHEQFFGPGTRLTVL.

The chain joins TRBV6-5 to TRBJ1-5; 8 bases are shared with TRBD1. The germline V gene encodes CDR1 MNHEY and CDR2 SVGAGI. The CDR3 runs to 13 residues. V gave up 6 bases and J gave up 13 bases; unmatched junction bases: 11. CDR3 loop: CASSTSGTGAQHF. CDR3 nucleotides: TGTGCCAGCAGCACAAGTGGGACAGGAGCGCAGCATTTT.